Shown below are 7 T cell receptor beta chains from a single sample sequenced in a study of CD8+ T cells in alopecia areata. RNA extraction and reverse transcription yielded cDNA as sequencing template. Assay: immunoSEQ multiplex PCR; the TCRdb copy retains only in-frame clones and omits some. The table includes 100,000 to 150,000 clones, approximately 58% detected once. This material consisted of CD4+ T cells sorted from blood, taken at week 0. These receptors came from a human donor with alopecia areata.

CDR3 loop: CAAAPGGNQPQHF. As DNA, the CDR3 is TGTGCCGCCGCTCCAGGGGGCAATCAGCCCCAGCATTTT. The rearrangement joins TRBV30 to TRBJ1-5; a weak D match, TRBD1 (6 bases). Per the germline V gene, CDR1 is GTSNPN and CDR2 is SVGIG (reference sequence). V was cut by 8 bases and J by 2 bases, with 13 bases left in between. The CDR3 spans 13 residues.

The chain employs TRBV7-8 and TRBJ2-1; 7 bases match TRBD1. After removal of 7 bases from V and 2 bases from J, the junction contained 11 bases not matched to a gene. The CDR3 runs 16 residues. Germline V CDR1 and CDR2: SGHVS, FQNEAQ. In DNA form, the CDR3 reads TGTGCCAGCACCAAACAGACAGGGCGGCCCTACAATGAGCAGTTCTTC. It yields the protein CASTKQTGRPYNEQFF.

The chain joins TRBV10-2 to TRBJ2-4; D could derive from TRBD1 or TRBD2 (6 bases each). V lost 2 bases and J lost 1, with 18 bases in between. Germline-derived CDR1 and CDR2 are WSHSY and SAAADI. This CDR3 has 18 amino acids. The CDR3 region has the DNA TGCGCCAGCAGTGAGAAGCGTTTCGGGGGCAAGGCCAAAAACATTCAGTACTTC. Translated, it gives CASSEKRFGGKAKNIQYF.

This chain joins TRBV27 and TRBJ1-5, with unresolved D. The CDR3 runs 14 residues. V lost 3 bases and J lost 7, with 13 bases in between. Per the germline V gene, CDR1 is MNHEY and CDR2 is SMNVEV (reference sequence). CDR3 amino acids: CASSFRWVRQPQHF. DNA of the CDR3: TGTGCCAGCAGTTTTCGGTGGGTAAGACAGCCCCAGCATTTT.

In its sample, this clone was seen a few times. This chain joins TRBV28 and TRBJ1-2, with 9 bases aligning to TRBD1. Trimming at V came to 7 bases and at J to 3 bases, leaving 12 bases not matched to a gene. Germline V gives CDR1 MDHEN, CDR2 SYDVKM. The CDR3 runs 16 residues. CDR3 loop: CASNRFGTGRHYGYTF. CDR3 sequence (DNA): TGTGCCAGCAACAGATTCGGGACAGGGCGTCACTATGGCTACACCTTC.

About this clone itself: In the same sample, other DNA sequences code for this CDR3. V is TRBV7-2 and J is TRBJ1-3; D possibly corresponds to TRBD1 (6 bases). The CDR3 loop spans 13 amino acids. Trimming cost V 0 bases and J 7 bases, with 7 bases left between them. CDR1 SGHTA and CDR2 FQGNSA come from the germline V gene. The CDR3 region is CASSLARGNTIYF. CDR3 bases: TGTGCCAGCAGCTTAGCCAGGGGTAACACCATATATTTT.

This rearrangement joins TRBV30 to TRBJ2-3; TRBD2 aligns across 8 bases. This CDR3 region has 14 residues. With V trimmed by 3 bases and J by 2 bases, 4 bases remained unmatched. Germline values: CDR1 GTSNPN, CDR2 SVGIG (reference sequence). CDR3 bases: TGTGCCTGGAGACTAGCGGCTTCCACAGATACGCAGTATTTT. Translated: CAWRLAASTDTQYF.